Listed below are T cell receptor beta chains from one sample, sequenced in a study of Ad26.COV2.S vaccination and SARS-CoV-2 variants. The protocol was immunoSEQ multiplex PCR, while the TCRdb copy is restricted to in-frame clones and leaves out a portion. Among some 370,000 clones listed, around four fifths were seen once. The starting material was peripheral blood, obtained in a trial of Ad26.COV2.S vaccine versus placebo. The receptors derive from a person aged 18 to 59 who received the Ad26.COV2.S COVID-19 vaccine or a placebo. Each CDR3 is given without its conserved first and last residue.

TRBJ2-1 | TRBV11-2 | ASSPVGEQF
TRBJ1-1 | TRBV18 | ASSGQGGNTEAF
TRBJ2-7 | TRBV29-1 | SVETTHEQY
TRBJ2-5 | TRBV19 | ASSIYGRNQETQY
TRBJ2-6 | TRBV3-1/TRBV3-2 | ASSQNRDASSGANVLT
TRBJ2-1 | TRBV18 | ASSPGTGDYNEQF
TRBJ1-1 | TRBV7-9 | ATLQLNTEAF
TRBJ1-2 | TRBV5-6 | ASSWGQGTNYGYT
TRBJ2-5 | TRBV5-1 | ASSWGIETQY
TRBJ1-3 | TRBV11-2 | ASSPNDNKQGFPGNTIY
TRBJ1-5 | TRBV23-1 | ASSQAQVGLNQPQH
TRBJ2-7 | TRBV5-1 | ASSPDRGISYEQY
TRBJ2-7 | TRBV27 | ASSHGYEQY
TRBJ1-2 | TRBV6-5 | ASSYSTGRYGYT
TRBJ2-7 | TRBV15 | ATSIGQGLSYEQY
TRBJ2-2 | TRBV18 | ASSPAGTANTGELF
TRBJ1-1 | TRBV27 | ASSYGTLNTEAF